This T cell receptor (beta chain) was obtained from a study of T-cell memory formation after mild COVID-19. Trimming pared 4 bases from V and 3 bases from J, leaving 14 bases between. CDR1 is SGHNT, CDR2 YYREEE, per germline (reference sequence). CDR3 size: 14 residues. A note on this clonotype: The antigen is unknown.

Regarding the study as a whole: Still unconfirmed is whether the second-wave clones peaking on day 37 recognized SARS-CoV-2. Clones contracting across day 15 to 85 had a balanced CD4/CD8 profile; later expanding clones leaned CD4+. The study found contracting CD4+ clones mainly in CM and EM and contracting CD8+ clones in EMRA. Memory sampled before infection contained some responding clones, suggesting cross-reactive memory joined.

TCRdb passed the 5' RACE reads through MiXCR, listing each CDR3 protein once. Of tens of thousands of distinct CDR3 sequences listed, 14% were seen once; the top ten hold 25% to 35%. The material sequenced was PBMCs or a T cell subset sorted from them (not recorded which). J is TRBJ2-7 and V is TRBV5-4; D possibly corresponds to TRBD1 (7 bases). The sequence derives from an adult woman who had mild COVID-19 (a few samples of this study predate the infection). Cell type and time point are not known. The CDR3 here is CASSASRGVYEQYF. The CDR3 DNA reads as TGTGCCAGCAGCGCAAGCAGGGGGGTCTACGAGCAGTACTTC.